The 21 T cell receptor beta chains below were found in one sample sequenced in a study of post-analysis software for immune sequencing data. Sequencing libraries made from TCR beta cDNA carried unique molecular identifiers. From the PCR reads, TCRdb called clonotypes with MiXCR, one entry per CDR3 protein. The sample includes under 200,000 distinct CDR3 sequences, 30% to 45% of them seen just once. Sample: blood, taken after autologous hematopoietic stem cell transplantation. These receptors came from a girl aged 10 to 17 with multiple sclerosis.

This rearrangement joins TRBV5-6 to TRBJ1-1; D is possibly TRBD1 (5 bases). There are 14 residues in the CDR3. V was shortened by 0 bases and J by 5 bases, with 11 bases between the two germline ends. Germline lookup yields CDR1 SGHDT and CDR2 YYEEEE. The DNA of the CDR3 is TGTGCCAGCAGCTTGGAGGCAGGGAGGACTGAAGCTTTCTTT. Its protein product is CASSLEAGRTEAFF.

There are a few counts of this clonotype. The gene calls are TRBV3-1 and TRBJ2-3; D possibly matches TRBD1 or TRBD2 (5 bases each). Trimming shortened V by 1 base and J by 2 bases, and 16 bases separated the two germline ends. CDR1 and CDR2 from the germline V gene are LGHDT and YNNKEL (reference sequence). CDR3 length: 17 amino acids. The CDR3 region has the DNA TGTGCCAGCAGCCAAGGTTGGGGCGGGCCTTCCACAGATACGCAGTATTTT. Its translation: CASSQGWGGPSTDTQYF.

This clonotype turned up a few times. The chain couples TRBV12-3 or TRBV12-4 to TRBJ1-2; possibly TRBD1 for D (5 bases). The CDR3 has 15 residues. The germline V and J ends were trimmed by 6 bases and 4 bases, with 18 bases remaining between them. CDR3 nucleotide sequence: TGTGCCAGCAGCCCCGGGGGTATGGGAGTCTATGGCTACACCTTC. Protein product: CASSPGGMGVYGYTF.

The chain links TRBV29-1 to TRBJ1-2; maybe TRBD1 (6 bases). The CDR3 has 15 amino acids. Trimming cost V 0 bases and J 1 base, with 12 bases left between them. Germline CDR1 reads SQVTM; CDR2 reads ANQGSEA. The CDR3 protein is CSVEDYEDSNYGYTF. CDR3 nucleotides: TGCAGCGTTGAAGATTACGAGGACAGTAACTATGGCTACACCTTC.

The rearrangement uses TRBV7-2 and TRBJ2-1; TRBD2 matches 13 bases. The junction had 3 bases not matched to a gene; V was cut back by 4 bases and J by 6 bases. The CDR3 is 15 residues long. Per germline, CDR1 SGHTA and CDR2 FQGNSA. CDR3 sequence: CASSYRTSGSNEQFF. The CDR3 DNA reads TGTGCCAGCAGCTACAGGACTAGCGGGAGCAATGAGCAGTTCTTC.

This clonotype was found a few times. The rearrangement links TRBV14 to TRBJ1-2; D not resolved. Germline CDR1 and CDR2: SGHDN and FVKESK. V gave up 4 bases and J gave up 8 bases, with 14 bases separating them. This CDR3 has 13 residues. Written as DNA, the CDR3 is TGTGCCAGCAGCCTCAGTCCACCTGGGGGCTACACCTTC. Amino acids: CASSLSPPGGYTF.

This chain links TRBV29-1 with TRBJ2-5; no reliable D call. Germline lookup yields CDR1 SQVTM and CDR2 ANQGSEA. Trimming took 4 bases from V and 1 from J, leaving 7 bases between them. The CDR3 spans 12 residues. The CDR3 DNA reads TGCAGCGTTGCCCCCCTCCAAGAGACCCAGTACTTC. This codes for CSVAPLQETQYF.

The chain recombines TRBV3-1 with TRBJ2-3; 9 bases fit TRBD2. The CDR3 runs to 18 residues. V shed 5 bases and J 1 base; nucleotides not matched to a gene: 13. Looked up from germline, CDR1 is LGHDT and CDR2 is YNNKEL (reference sequence). CDR3 coding DNA: TGTGCCAGCAGCACGGGAGGGACTAGCTTTGAGGGCACAGATACGCAGTATTTT. Its protein product is CASSTGGTSFEGTDTQYF.

This clonotype was picked up many times. This chain uses TRBV27 with TRBJ2-2, with D perhaps given as TRBD1 or TRBD2 (5 bases each). CDR1 is MNHEY and CDR2 is SMNVEV in the germline V gene (reference sequence). The V end lost 3 bases, the J end lost 4 bases, and 9 bases lay between the germline ends. The CDR3 sequence is 14 residues long. The CDR3 loop is CASSFGASTGELFF. For the CDR3, the DNA is TGTGCCAGCAGTTTCGGGGCGAGCACCGGGGAGCTGTTTTTT.

Only one count was recorded for this clonotype. The J gene is TRBJ2-1, the V gene TRBV20-1, with D uncertain. This CDR3 has 10 amino acids. From germline, CDR1 is DFQATT and CDR2 SNEGSKA (reference sequence). The germline V and J ends were trimmed by 6 bases and 12 bases, with 12 bases remaining between them. The CDR3 loop reads CSAPQPTQFF. The CDR3 DNA reads as TGCAGTGCCCCCCAGCCAACGCAGTTCTTC.

In this sample, this clonotype turned up a few times. The chain employs TRBV7-2 and TRBJ2-5, with D unclear. The better agreement between TRBJ2-7 and the DNA end casts doubt on the J call. Germline loops: CDR1 SGHTA, CDR2 FQGNSA. The CDR3 extends over 12 amino acids. DNA for the CDR3: TGTGCCAGCAGCCAAATCAGGTCCGAGCAGTACTTC. Translating it yields CASSQIRSEQYF.

This clonotype appeared a few times. V gene TRBV7-3 combines with J gene TRBJ1-1, with 8 positions matching TRBD1. The trim removed 5 bases at V and 5 bases at J, leaving 4 bases unmatched. The length of the CDR3 is 13 residues. The germline gives CDR1 SGHTA, CDR2 FQGTGA. DNA of the CDR3: TGTGCCAGCAGCCGGACAGGGAGGACTGAAGCTTTCTTT. Its protein is CASSRTGRTEAFF.

This chain connects TRBV20-1 to TRBJ2-3, with D hard to call. Germline CDR1 reads DFQATT; CDR2 reads SNEGSKA (reference sequence). V was shortened by 5 bases and J by 0 bases, with 3 bases between the two germline ends. The CDR3 runs 11 residues. CDR3 sequence reads: CSAFSTDTQYF. Here the CDR3 DNA reads TGCAGTGCTTTCAGCACAGATACGCAGTATTTT.

The CDR3 DNA reads TGTGCCAGCAGTCCCCTAGCGGGAGTAATATTAGGTGGATCCTACGAGCAGTACTTC. Amino acids: CASSPLAGVILGGSYEQYF. The V and J genes are TRBV27 and TRBJ2-4; 10 nucleotides line up with TRBD2. The J call may be in error: the DNA end matches TRBJ2-7 better. The germline gives CDR1 MNHEY, CDR2 SMNVEV (reference sequence). The CDR3 extends over 19 amino acids.

This clonotype came up a few times. V gene TRBV20-1 combines with J gene TRBJ1-2; weak D call: TRBD1 (5 bases). Germline values: CDR1 DFQATT, CDR2 SNEGSKA (reference sequence). Trimming pared 6 bases from V and 4 bases from J, leaving 15 bases between. The CDR3 covers 13 residues. The DNA of the CDR3 is TGCAGTGCAATCCAGGGAACAGGCTATGGCTACACCTTC. Residues: CSAIQGTGYGYTF.

This chain connects TRBV7-3 to TRBJ2-7; TRBD2 agrees at 12 bases. The DNA end favors TRBJ2-5, so the J call may be wrong. CDR1 and CDR2 from the germline V gene are SGHTA and FQGTGA. This CDR3 is built from 15 residues. The CDR3 loop is CASSPRTSGKETQYF. Here the CDR3 DNA reads TGTGCCAGCAGCCCCCGGACTAGCGGGAAGGAGACCCAGTACTTC.

This chain links TRBV15 with TRBJ2-1; the D gene is possibly TRBD2 (5 bases). The CDR3 is 15 amino acids. V was pared by 6 bases and J by 3 bases, with 15 bases between. Germline-derived CDR1 and CDR2 are LNHNV and YYDKDF (reference sequence). CDR3 loop: CATSRLSRDYNEQFF. The DNA of the CDR3 is TGTGCCACCAGTAGACTCAGTCGGGACTACAATGAGCAGTTCTTC.

The table lists this clonotype with a few counts. The J gene is TRBJ2-7, the V gene TRBV28; TRBD2 matches 10 bases. CDR3 size: 16 residues. Germline CDR1 and CDR2: MDHEN and SYDVKM. The junction had 6 bases not matched to a gene; V was cut back by 4 bases and J by 0 bases. CDR3 sequence: CASSSVAGGLSYEQYF. The CDR3 DNA reads TGTGCCAGCAGTTCCGTAGCGGGAGGCCTCTCCTACGAGCAGTACTTC.

There are a few counts of this clonotype. This chain links TRBV7-8 with TRBJ2-3; no clear D. Germline V gene sequence: CDR1 SGHVS, CDR2 FQNEAQ. This CDR3 has 12 amino acids. The V end lost 5 bases, the J end lost 6 bases, and 9 bases lay between the germline ends. CDR3 DNA: TGTGCCAGCAGCCGCATGGGGGATACGCAGTATTTT. Amino acids: CASSRMGDTQYF.

This clonotype has a handful of counts. The chain carries TRBV2 and TRBJ2-7; 10 positions match TRBD1. CDR3 length: 15 residues. The V segment lost 9 bases and the J segment 0 bases; nucleotides outside the gene matches: 8. From germline, CDR1 is SNHLY and CDR2 FYNNEI. The CDR3 DNA sequence: TGTGCCAGTCGCGAGGGGGACAGGGGCTCCTACGAGCAGTACTTC. This encodes CASREGDRGSYEQYF.

J is TRBJ2-5 and V is TRBV15; weak D call: TRBD1 (6 bases). Germline V lookup: CDR1 LNHNV, CDR2 YYDKDF (reference sequence). The CDR3 is 15 amino acids. V gave up 0 bases and J gave up 4 bases, with 12 bases separating them. CDR3 bases: TGTGCCACCAGCAGAGAACAGGGAAGGCGAGAGACCCAGTACTTC. Protein product: CATSREQGRRETQYF.